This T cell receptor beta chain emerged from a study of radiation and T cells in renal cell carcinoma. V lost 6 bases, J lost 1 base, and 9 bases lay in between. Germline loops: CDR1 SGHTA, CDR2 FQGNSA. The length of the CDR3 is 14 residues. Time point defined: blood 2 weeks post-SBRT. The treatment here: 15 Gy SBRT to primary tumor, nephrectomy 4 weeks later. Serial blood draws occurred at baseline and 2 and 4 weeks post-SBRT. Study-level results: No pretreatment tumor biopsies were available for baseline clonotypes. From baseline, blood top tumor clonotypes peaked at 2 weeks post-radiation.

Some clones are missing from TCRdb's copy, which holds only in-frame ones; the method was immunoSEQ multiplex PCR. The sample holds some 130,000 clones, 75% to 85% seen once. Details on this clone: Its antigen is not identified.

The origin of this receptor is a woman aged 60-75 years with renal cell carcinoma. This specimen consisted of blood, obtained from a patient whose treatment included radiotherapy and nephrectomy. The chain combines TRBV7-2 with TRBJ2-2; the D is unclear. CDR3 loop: CASRGSLNTGELFF. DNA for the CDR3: TGTGCCAGCAGAGGCAGTCTGAACACCGGGGAGCTGTTTTTT.